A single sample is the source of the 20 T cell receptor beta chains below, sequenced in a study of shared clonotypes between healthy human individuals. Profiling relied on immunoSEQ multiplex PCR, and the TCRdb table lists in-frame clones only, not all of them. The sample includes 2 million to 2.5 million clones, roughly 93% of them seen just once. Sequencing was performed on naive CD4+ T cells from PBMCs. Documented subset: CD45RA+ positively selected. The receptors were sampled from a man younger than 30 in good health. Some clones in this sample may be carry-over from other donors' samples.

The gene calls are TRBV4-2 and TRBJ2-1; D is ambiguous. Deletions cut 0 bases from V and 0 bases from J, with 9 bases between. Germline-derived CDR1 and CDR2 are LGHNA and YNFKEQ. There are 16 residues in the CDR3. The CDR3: CASSQEIEPSYNEQFF. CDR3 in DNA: TGTGCCAGCAGCCAAGAAATCGAGCCCTCCTACAATGAGCAGTTCTTC.

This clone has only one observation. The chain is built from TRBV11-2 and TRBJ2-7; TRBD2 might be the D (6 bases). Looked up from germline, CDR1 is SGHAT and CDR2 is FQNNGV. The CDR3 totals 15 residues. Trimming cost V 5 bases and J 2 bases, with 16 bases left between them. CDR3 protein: CASSRIRTIPYEQYF. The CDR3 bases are TGTGCCAGCAGCCGTATAAGGACTATTCCCTACGAGCAGTACTTC.

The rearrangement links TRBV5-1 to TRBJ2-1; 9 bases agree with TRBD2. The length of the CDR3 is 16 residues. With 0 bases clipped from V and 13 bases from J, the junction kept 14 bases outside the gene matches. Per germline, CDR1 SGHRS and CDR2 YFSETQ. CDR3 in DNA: TGCGCCAGCAGCTTGGCCCTAGGTAGCGGGAGATCCCCCCAGTTCTTC. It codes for CASSLALGSGRSPQFF.

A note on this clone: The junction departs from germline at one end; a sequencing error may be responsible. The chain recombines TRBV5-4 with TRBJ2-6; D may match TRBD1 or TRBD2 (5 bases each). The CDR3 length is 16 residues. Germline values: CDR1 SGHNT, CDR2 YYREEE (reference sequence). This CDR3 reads CASSLVKGPGANVPTF. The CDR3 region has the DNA TGTGCCAGCAGCCTAGTGAAGGGGCCCGGGGCCAACGTCCCGACTTTC.

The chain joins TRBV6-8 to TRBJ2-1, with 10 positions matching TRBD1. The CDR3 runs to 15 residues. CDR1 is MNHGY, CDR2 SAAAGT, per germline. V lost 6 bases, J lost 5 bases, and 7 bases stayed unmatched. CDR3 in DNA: TGTGCCAGCAGCCGACAGGGGGCTCGGCACAATGAGCAGTTCTTC. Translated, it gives CASSRQGARHNEQFF.

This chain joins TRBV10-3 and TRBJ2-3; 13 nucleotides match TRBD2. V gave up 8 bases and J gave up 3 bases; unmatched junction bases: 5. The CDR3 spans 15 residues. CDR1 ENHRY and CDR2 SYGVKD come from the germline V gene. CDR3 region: CAIQVTSGGTDTQYF. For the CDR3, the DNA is TGTGCCATCCAAGTGACTAGCGGGGGGACAGATACGCAGTATTTT.

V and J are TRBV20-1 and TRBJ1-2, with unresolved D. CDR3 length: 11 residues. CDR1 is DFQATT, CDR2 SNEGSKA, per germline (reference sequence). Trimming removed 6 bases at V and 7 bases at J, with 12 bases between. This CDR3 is CSASRLGGYTF. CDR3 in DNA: TGCAGTGCATCACGCCTCGGTGGCTACACCTTC.

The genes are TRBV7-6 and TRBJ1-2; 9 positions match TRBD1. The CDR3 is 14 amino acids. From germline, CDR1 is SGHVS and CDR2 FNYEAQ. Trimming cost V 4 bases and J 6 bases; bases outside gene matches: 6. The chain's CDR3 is CASSSTGTGNGYTF. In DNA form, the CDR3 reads TGTGCCAGCAGCTCCACCGGGACAGGGAATGGCTACACCTTC. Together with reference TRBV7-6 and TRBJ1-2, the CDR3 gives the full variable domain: GAGVSQSPRYKVTKRGQDVALRCDPISGHVSLYWYRQALGQGPEFLTYFNYEAQQDKSGLPNDRFSAERPEGSISTLTIQRTEQRDSAMYRCASSSTGTGNGYTFGSGTRLTVV.

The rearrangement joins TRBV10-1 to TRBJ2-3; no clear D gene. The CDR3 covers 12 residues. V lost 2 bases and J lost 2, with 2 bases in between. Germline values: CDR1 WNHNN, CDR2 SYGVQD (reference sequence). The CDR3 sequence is CASSEHTDTQYF. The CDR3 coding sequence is TGCGCCAGCAGTGAGCACACAGATACGCAGTATTTT.

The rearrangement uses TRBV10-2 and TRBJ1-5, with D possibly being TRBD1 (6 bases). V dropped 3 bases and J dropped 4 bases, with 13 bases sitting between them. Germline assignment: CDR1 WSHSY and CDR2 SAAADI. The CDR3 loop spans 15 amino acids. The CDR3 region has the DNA TGCGCCAGCAGTGATTTGAGAGGGGGTAATCAGCCCCAGCATTTT. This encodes CASSDLRGGNQPQHF.

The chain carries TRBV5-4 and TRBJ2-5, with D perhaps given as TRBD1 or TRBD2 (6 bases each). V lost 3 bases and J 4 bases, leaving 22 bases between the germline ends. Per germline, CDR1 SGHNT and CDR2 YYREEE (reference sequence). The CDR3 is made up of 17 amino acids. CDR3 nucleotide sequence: TGTGCCAGCAGCTGGGGGGCCGGGTTAGGGTTGCGAGAGACCCAGTACTTC. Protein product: CASSWGAGLGLRETQYF. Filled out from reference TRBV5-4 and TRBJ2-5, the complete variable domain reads ETGVTQSPTHLIKTRGQQVTLRCSSQSGHNTVSWYQQALGQGPQFIFQYYREEENGRGNFPPRFSGLQFPNYSSELNVNALELDDSALYLCASSWGAGLGLRETQYFGPGTRLLVL.

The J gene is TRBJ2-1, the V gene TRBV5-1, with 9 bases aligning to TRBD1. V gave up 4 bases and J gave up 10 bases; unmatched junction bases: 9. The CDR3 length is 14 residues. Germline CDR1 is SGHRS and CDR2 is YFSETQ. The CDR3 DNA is TGCGCCAGCAGCATGGGACAGGGAGGATGGGAGCAGTTCTTC. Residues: CASSMGQGGWEQFF.

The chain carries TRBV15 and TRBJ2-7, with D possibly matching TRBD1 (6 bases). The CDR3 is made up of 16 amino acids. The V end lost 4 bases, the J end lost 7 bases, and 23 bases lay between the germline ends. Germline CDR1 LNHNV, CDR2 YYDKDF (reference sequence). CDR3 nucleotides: TGTGCCACCAGCAACCTGGGGGTTGGGGGCTGGGGGGAGCAGTACTTC. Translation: CATSNLGVGGWGEQYF.

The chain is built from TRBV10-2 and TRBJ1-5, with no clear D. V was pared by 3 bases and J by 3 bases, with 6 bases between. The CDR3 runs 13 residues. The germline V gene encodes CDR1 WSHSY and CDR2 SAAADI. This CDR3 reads CASSDATNQPQHF. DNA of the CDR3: TGCGCCAGCAGTGATGCCACCAATCAGCCCCAGCATTTT.

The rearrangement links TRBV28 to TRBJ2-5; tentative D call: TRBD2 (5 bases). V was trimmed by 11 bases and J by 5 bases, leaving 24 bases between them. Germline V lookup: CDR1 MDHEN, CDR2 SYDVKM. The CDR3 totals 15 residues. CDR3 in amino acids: CAHNPGGSSVETQYF. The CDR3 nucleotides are TGTGCCCATAACCCCGGTGGGAGTAGTGTCGAGACCCAGTACTTC.

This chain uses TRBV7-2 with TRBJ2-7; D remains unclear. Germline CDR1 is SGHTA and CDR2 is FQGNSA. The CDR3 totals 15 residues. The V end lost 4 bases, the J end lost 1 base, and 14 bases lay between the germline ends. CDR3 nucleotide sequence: TGTGCCAGCAGCTCCGGAGCCGGGTTATCCTACGAGCAGTACTTC. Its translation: CASSSGAGLSYEQYF.

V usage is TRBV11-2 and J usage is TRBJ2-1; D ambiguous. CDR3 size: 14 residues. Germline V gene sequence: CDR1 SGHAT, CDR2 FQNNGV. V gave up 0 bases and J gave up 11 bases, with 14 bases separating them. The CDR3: CASSLEHTVRKQFF. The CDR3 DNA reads TGTGCCAGCAGCTTAGAACATACGGTGAGGAAGCAGTTCTTC.

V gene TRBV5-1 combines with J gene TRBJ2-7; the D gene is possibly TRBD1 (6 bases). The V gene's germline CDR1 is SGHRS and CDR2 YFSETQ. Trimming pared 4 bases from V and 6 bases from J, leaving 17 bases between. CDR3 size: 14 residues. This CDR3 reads CASSRTTGNPEQYF. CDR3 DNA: TGCGCCAGCAGCCGTACCACAGGGAACCCCGAGCAGTACTTC.

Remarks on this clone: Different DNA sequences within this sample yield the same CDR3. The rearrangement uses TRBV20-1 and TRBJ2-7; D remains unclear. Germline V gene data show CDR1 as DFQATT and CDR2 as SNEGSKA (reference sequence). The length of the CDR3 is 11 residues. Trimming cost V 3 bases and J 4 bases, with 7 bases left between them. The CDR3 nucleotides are TGCAGTGCTAGGGAACAATACGAGCAGTACTTC. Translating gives CSAREQYEQYF.

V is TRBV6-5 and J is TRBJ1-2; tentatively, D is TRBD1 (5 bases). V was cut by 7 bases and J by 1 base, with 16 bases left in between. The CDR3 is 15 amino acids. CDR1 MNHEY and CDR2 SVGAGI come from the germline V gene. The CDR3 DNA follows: TGTGCCAGCACCAAATCGGGACGGAATAACTATGGCTACACCTTC. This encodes CASTKSGRNNYGYTF.